This entry describes one T cell receptor beta chain. Antigen unknown. The data belong to a study of identical twins. Regarding the study as a whole: The conclusions drew on cross-sectional statistical analysis instead of tracking the same donors.

CDR3 length: 16 amino acids. Per the germline V gene, CDR1 is SEHNR and CDR2 is FQNEAQ (reference sequence). V lost 3 bases, J lost 1 base, and 5 bases stayed unmatched. TCRdb used MiXCR to reprocess the 5' RACE reads, holding one entry per CDR3 protein. This sample has over 15,000 distinct CDR3 sequences, with roughly 63% found just once. The sequence was obtained from a woman under 30 in good health. This table probably holds off-target reads from a library built for another chain. Input material: memory (CD45RO+) T cells sorted from blood. The chain combines TRBV7-9 with TRBJ2-4, with TRBD2 identical over 8 bases. Written as DNA, the CDR3 is TGTGCCAGCAGCTTGGTTAGCGGGACTGCCAAAAACATTCAGTACTTC. It is translated as CASSLVSGTAKNIQYF.